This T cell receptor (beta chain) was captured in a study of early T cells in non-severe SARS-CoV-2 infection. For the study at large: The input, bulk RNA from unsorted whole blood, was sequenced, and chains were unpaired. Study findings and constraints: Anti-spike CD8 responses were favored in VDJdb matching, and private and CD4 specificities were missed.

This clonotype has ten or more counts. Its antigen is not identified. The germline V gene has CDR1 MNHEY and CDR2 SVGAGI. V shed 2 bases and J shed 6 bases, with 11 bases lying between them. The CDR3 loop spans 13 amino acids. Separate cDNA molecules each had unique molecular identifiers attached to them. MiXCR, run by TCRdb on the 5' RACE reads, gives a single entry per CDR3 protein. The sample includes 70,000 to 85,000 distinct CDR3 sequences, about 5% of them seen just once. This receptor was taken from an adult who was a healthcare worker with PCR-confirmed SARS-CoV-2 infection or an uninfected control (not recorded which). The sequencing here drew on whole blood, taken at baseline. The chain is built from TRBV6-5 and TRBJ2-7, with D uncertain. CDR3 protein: CASSYMQASEQYF. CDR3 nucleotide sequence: TGTGCCAGCAGTTACATGCAGGCTAGCGAGCAGTACTTC.